This TCR beta chain was identified during a study of blood T cell repertoires in COVID-19. Across the whole study: There were acute and convalescent COVID-19 samples, and they came from the United States, Italy and Spain. T cells, B-cell-depleted T cells, or PBMCs supplied cDNA or gDNA.

Germline V lookup: CDR1 SGHVS, CDR2 FQNEAQ. V was clipped by 3 bases and J by 3 bases; unmatched bases: 11. This CDR3 is 17 amino acids long. Authors' methods: Nucleated cell counts were estimated from reference gene primer amplification. The method was immunoSEQ multiplex PCR; TCRdb's version includes in-frame clones alone and lacks a portion of them. The DNA gave D and trimming, while V, J and clone size come from that table. The sample has approximately 280,000 clones, around 88% seen once. Sequenced input: peripheral blood. This clonotype originated in a man between 40 and 49 years old with acute or convalescent COVID-19. V gene TRBV7-8 combines with J gene TRBJ2-7, with 10 bases matching TRBD1. The CDR3: CASSFRSPGQGYYEQYF. As DNA, the CDR3 is TGTGCCAGCAGCTTTCGCTCACCGGGACAGGGGTACTACGAGCAGTACTTC.